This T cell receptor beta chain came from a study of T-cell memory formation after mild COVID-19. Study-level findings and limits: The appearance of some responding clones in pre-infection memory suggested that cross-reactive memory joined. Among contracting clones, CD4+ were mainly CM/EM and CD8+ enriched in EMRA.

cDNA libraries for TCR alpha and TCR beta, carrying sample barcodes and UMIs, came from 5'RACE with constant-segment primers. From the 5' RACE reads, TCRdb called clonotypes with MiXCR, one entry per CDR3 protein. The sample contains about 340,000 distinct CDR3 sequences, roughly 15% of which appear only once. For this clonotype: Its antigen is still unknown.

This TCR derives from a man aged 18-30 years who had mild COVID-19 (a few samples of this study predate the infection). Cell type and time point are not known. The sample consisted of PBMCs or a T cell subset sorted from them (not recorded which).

The CDR3 spells CASSSTGGIYNEQFF. In nucleotides, the CDR3 is TGTGCCAGCAGCTCCACAGGGGGCATCTACAATGAGCAGTTCTTC. This chain connects TRBV6-5 to TRBJ2-1; TRBD1 agrees at 9 bases. The trim removed 6 bases at V and 3 bases at J, leaving 6 bases unmatched. Germline loops: CDR1 MNHEY, CDR2 SVGAGI. This CDR3 spans 15 amino acids.